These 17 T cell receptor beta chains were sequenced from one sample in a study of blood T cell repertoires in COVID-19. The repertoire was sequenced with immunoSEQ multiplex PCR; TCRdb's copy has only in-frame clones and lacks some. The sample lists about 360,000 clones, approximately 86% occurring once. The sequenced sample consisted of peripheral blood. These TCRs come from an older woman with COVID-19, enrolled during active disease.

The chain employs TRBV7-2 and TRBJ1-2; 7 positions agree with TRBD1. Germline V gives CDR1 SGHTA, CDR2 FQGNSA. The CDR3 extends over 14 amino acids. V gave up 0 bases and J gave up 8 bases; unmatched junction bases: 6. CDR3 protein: CASSLAGGREGYTF. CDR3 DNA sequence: TGTGCCAGCAGCTTAGCAGGGGGCAGGGAGGGCTACACCTTC.

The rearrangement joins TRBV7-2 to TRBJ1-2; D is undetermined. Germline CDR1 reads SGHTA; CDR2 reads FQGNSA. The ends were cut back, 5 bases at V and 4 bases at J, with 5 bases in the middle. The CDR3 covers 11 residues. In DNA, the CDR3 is TGTGCCAGCAGCGTCCGCTATGGCTACACCTTC. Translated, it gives CASSVRYGYTF. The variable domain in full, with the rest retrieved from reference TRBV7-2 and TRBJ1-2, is GAGVSQSPSNKVTEKGKDVELRCDPISGHTALYWYRQSLGQGLEFLIYFQGNSAPDKSGLPSDRFSAERTGGSVSTLTIQRTQQEDSAVYLCASSVRYGYTFGSGTRLTVV.

In DNA form, the CDR3 reads TGCAGCGGGTACAGGGCGAACACCGGGGAGCTGTTTTTT. Protein: CSGYRANTGELFF. This sequence joins TRBV29-1 and TRBJ2-2; D possibly corresponds to TRBD1 (6 bases). Germline CDR1 SQVTM, CDR2 ANQGSEA. The CDR3 consists of 13 residues. V gave up 7 bases and J gave up 0 bases, with 9 bases separating them.

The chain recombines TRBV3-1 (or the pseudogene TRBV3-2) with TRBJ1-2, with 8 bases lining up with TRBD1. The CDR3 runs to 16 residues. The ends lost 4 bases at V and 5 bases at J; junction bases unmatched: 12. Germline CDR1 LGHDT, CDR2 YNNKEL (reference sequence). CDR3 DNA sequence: TGTGCCAGCAGCCCGTCCCCGGGACAGGAAACGTATGGCTACACCTTC. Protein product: CASSPSPGQETYGYTF.

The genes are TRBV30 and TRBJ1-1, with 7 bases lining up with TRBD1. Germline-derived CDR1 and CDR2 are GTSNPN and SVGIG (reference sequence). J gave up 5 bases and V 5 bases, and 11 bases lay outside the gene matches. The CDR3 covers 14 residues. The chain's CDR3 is CAWLRQGMETEAFF. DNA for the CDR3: TGTGCCTGGTTAAGACAGGGAATGGAGACTGAAGCTTTCTTT. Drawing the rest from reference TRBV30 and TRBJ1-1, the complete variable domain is SQTIHQWPATLVQPVGSPLSLECTVEGTSNPNLYWYRQAAGRGLQLLFYSVGIGQISSEVPQNLSASRPQDRQFILSSKKLLLSDSGFYLCAWLRQGMETEAFFGQGTRLTVV.

Here the CDR3 reads CASRRNPGLAGSDEQFF. The CDR3 DNA reads TGCGCCAGCAGACGAAACCCGGGACTAGCGGGGTCGGATGAGCAGTTCTTC. This sequence joins TRBV5-1 and TRBJ2-1, with 13 bases that match TRBD2. With 5 bases clipped from V and 8 bases from J, the junction kept 13 bases outside the gene matches. Germline CDR1 reads SGHRS; CDR2 reads YFSETQ. The CDR3 has 17 residues. The complete variable domain, with remaining parts taken from reference TRBV5-1 and TRBJ2-1, reads KAGVTQTPRYLIKTRGQQVTLSCSPISGHRSVSWYQQTPGQGLQFLFEYFSETQRNKGNFPGRFSGRQFSNSRSEMNVSTLELGDSALYLCASRRNPGLAGSDEQFFGPGTRLTVL.

As DNA, the CDR3 is TGTGCCAGCAGTCCAGACAGGTCTAATTCACCCCTCCACTTT. It yields the protein CASSPDRSNSPLHF. This chain connects TRBV5-5 to TRBJ1-6; possibly TRBD1 for D (6 bases). CDR1 SGHKS and CDR2 YYEKEE come from the germline V gene (reference sequence). V was clipped by 5 bases and J by 6 bases, with 12 bases between them. CDR3 length: 14 residues.

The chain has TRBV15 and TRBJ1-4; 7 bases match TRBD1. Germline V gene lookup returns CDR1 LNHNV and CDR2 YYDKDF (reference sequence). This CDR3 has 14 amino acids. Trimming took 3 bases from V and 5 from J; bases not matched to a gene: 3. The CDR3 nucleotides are TGTGCCACCAGCAGGGGACAGTTGAATGAAAAACTGTTTTTT. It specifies CATSRGQLNEKLFF.

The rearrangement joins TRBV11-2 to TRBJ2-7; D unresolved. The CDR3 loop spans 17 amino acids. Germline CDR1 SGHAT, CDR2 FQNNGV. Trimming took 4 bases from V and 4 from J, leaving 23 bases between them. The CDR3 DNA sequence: TGTGCCAGCAGCTCCTCAGGTCGTTCAGGTTGGGTTTACGAGCAGTACTTC. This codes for CASSSSGRSGWVYEQYF.

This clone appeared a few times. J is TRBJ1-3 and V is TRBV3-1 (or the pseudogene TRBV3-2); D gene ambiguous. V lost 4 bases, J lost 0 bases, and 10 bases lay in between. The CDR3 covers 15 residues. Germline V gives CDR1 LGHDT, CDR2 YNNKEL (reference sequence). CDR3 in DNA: TGTGCCAGCAGCCCCCGACGGAGCTCTGGAAACACCATATATTTT. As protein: CASSPRRSSGNTIYF.

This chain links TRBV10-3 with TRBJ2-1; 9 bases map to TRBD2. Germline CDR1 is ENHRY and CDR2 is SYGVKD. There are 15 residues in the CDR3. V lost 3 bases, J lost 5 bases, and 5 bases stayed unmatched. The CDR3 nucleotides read TGTGCCATCAGTGATAGCGGGGGAAAGGACAATGAGCAGTTCTTC. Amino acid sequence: CAISDSGGKDNEQFF.

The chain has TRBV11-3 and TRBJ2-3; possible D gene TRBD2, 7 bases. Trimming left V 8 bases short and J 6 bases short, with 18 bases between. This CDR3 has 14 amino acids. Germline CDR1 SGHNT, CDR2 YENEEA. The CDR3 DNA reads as TGTGCCAGCCTTACAACCGCGGGGGCCGATACGCAGTATTTT. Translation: CASLTTAGADTQYF.

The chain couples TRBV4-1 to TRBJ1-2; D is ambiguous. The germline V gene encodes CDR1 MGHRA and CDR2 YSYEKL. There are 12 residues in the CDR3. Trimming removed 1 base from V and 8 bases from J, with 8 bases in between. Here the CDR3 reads CASSQGAEGYTF. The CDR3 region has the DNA TGCGCCAGCAGCCAAGGCGCCGAAGGCTACACCTTC.

The CDR3 DNA follows: TGTGCCAGCAGCTTACCCCCTAGCGGGGAACGGGATGAGCAGTTCTTC. Protein product: CASSLPPSGERDEQFF. This chain uses TRBV7-9 with TRBJ2-1, with 9 nucleotides matching TRBD2. CDR3 size: 16 residues. The ends lost 2 bases at V and 8 bases at J; junction bases unmatched: 10. Germline V lookup: CDR1 SEHNR, CDR2 FQNEAQ (reference sequence).

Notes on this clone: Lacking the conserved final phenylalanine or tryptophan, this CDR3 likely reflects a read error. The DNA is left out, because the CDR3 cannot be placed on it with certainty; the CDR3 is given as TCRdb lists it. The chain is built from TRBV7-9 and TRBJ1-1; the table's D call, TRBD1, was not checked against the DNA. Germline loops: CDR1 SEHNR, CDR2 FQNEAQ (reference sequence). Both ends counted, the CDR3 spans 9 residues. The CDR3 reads CASSPTMGR.

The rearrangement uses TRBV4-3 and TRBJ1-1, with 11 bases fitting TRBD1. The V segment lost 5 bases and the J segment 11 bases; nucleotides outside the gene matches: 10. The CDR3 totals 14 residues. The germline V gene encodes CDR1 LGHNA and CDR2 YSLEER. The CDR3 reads CASSTGQGAAYAFF. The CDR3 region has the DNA TGCGCCAGCAGCACTGGACAGGGGGCCGCCTATGCTTTCTTT.

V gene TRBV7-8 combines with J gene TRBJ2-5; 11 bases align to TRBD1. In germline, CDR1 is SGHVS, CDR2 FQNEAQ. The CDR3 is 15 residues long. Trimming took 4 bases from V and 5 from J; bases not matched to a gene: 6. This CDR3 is CASSSDRGRRETQYF. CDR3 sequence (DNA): TGTGCCAGCAGCTCGGACAGGGGGCGGAGGGAGACCCAGTACTTC.